The rows below give T cell receptor beta chains drawn from one sample of a study of T cell repertoires in cytomegalovirus infection. TCRdb reprocessed the reads via MiXCR and lists one record per CDR3 protein. Of roughly 320,000 distinct CDR3 sequences listed, more than 9% were seen once; the top ten hold around 4.1%. Sequencing used PBMCs. The receptors shown here come from a human donor in good health (CMV status not recorded). Some clones in this sample may be carry-over from other donors' samples. The CDR3 runs from the conserved cysteine through the conserved F or W.

V: TRBV7-2; length: 12; CDR3: CASSRRLASQFF
V: TRBV7-2; length: 16; CDR3: CASSPGTVVSYNEQFF
V: TRBV7-6; length: 17; CDR3: CASSLLSSGGDTGELFF
V: TRBV7-6; length: 14; CDR3: CASSSPGLTHEQYF
V: TRBV7-9; length: 15; CDR3: CASSLGPQMNTEAFF
V: TRBV15; length: 17; CDR3: CATSRESRTSGSYEQFF
V: TRBV2; length: 14; CDR3: CASTETRTYNEQFF
V: TRBV12-3/TRBV12-4; length: 15; CDR3: CASSFWTSGANVLTF
V: TRBV7-2; length: 14; CDR3: CASTQAGTSNEQFF
V: TRBV6-2/TRBV6-3; length: 15; CDR3: CASSQIRLAKNIQYF
V: TRBV11-1; length: 17; CDR3: CASSLQGRGYSYNEQFF
V: TRBV7-9; length: 13; CDR3: CASSYGRGTEAFF
V: TRBV7-9; length: 17; CDR3: CASSPTSTRGGSYEQYF
V: TRBV6-5; length: 14; CDR3: CASSPGTRPREQFF
V: TRBV28; length: 16; CDR3: CASSLTGDREGTEAFF
V: TRBV12-3/TRBV12-4; length: 13; CDR3: CASSWRAGGEQYF
V: TRBV4-1; length: 16; CDR3: CASSQEGQPRTDTQYF
V: TRBV20-1; length: 16; CDR3: CSATYTPGQGTSPLHF
V: TRBV5-4; length: 13; CDR3: CASTGLPYDEQFF
V: TRBV7-8; length: 14; CDR3: CASSTTSLGNTIYF
V: TRBV12-3/TRBV12-4; length: 14; CDR3: CASSPGLARSEQFF
V: TRBV20-1; length: 14; CDR3: CSARGTVQSSGYTF
V: TRBV7-3; length: 14; CDR3: CASSLRGSQETQYF
V: TRBV7-2; length: 15; CDR3: CASSFAPLRNNEQFF
V: TRBV6-6; length: 21; CDR3: CASSSIRGALRQANSNQPQHF
V: TRBV12-3/TRBV12-4; length: 14; CDR3: CASRTGLRDQPQHF
V: TRBV7-3; length: 14; CDR3: CASSDRGGLSGYTF
V: TRBV12-5; length: 17; CDR3: CASGSGGTSLNQETQYF
V: TRBV20-1; length: 15; CDR3: CSASRGAGVTDTQYF
V: TRBV12-3/TRBV12-4; length: 11; CDR3: CASNLYNEQFF
V: TRBV28; length: 16; CDR3: CASTQTGQVNTGELFF
V: TRBV28; length: 12; CDR3: CASTTDHNEQFF
V: TRBV4-1; length: 17; CDR3: CASSRTRDSRGVTEAFF
V: TRBV28; length: 14; CDR3: CASTAIQAPTEAFF
V: TRBV7-2; length: 15; CDR3: CASSGQDGSYNEQFF